A selection of T cell receptor beta chains follows, all from one sample in a study of T cells of healthy individuals. One entry per CDR3 protein, called by TCRdb with MiXCR from the 5' RACE reads. The sample has about 96,000 distinct CDR3 sequences; 17% are singletons. The source is a human donor in good health. Both conserved end residues are part of each CDR3. Fields, in order: clone size, V gene, D gene, J gene, CDR3 protein, CDR3 DNA. D genes are given only for firm matches. Where a row states a size, it is once, few, many or the class of an expanded clone; other rows omit it.

NA	TRBV20-1	NA	TRBJ2-7	CSASRAGGSYEQYF	TGCAGTGCTAGCCGGGCGGGTGGGTCCTACGAGCAGTACTTC
many	TRBV28	TRBD2	TRBJ2-1	CASPPAGDYNEQFF	TGTGCCAGCCCCCCAGCGGGAGACTACAATGAGCAGTTCTTC
NA	TRBV6-1	TRBD1	TRBJ1-1	CASLRDRANTEAFF	TGTGCCAGCCTTAGGGACAGGGCGAACACTGAAGCTTTCTTT
NA	TRBV6-2/TRBV6-3	NA	TRBJ1-5	CATSVVTGNQPQHF	TGTGCCACCAGCGTGGTCACGGGCAATCAGCCCCAGCATTTT
NA	TRBV20-1	NA	TRBJ1-6	CSARPQGGSPSSYNSPLHF	TGCAGTGCTAGACCACAGGGAGGTTCTCCTAGCTCCTATAATTCACCCCTCCACTTT
once	TRBV6-2/TRBV6-3	TRBD1	TRBJ1-1	CASSYSIGGQGNTEAFF	TGTGCCAGCAGTTACTCGATAGGAGGACAGGGGAACACTGAAGCTTTCTTT
NA	TRBV28	NA	TRBJ2-2	CASGNTGELFF	TGTGCCAGCGGGAACACCGGGGAGCTGTTTTTT
many	TRBV19	TRBD1	TRBJ1-6	CASSISGGVNSPLHF	TGTGCCAGTAGTATCTCAGGGGGTGTAAATTCACCCCTCCACTTT
few	TRBV12-3/TRBV12-4	NA	TRBJ1-3	CASYHHLFSGNTIYF	TGTGCCAGCTACCACCATTTGTTCTCTGGAAACACCATATATTTT
NA	TRBV10-3	NA	TRBJ2-7	CAIKVGSSYEQYF	TGTGCCATCAAGGTCGGCAGCTCCTACGAGCAGTACTTC
few	TRBV2	NA	TRBJ1-2	CASSRPDRANYGYTF	TGTGCCAGCAGTCGCCCGGACAGAGCTAACTATGGCTACACCTTC
many	TRBV28	TRBD2	TRBJ2-5	CASRYTSGETQYF	TGTGCCAGCAGATACACTAGCGGCGAGACCCAGTACTTC
few	TRBV24-1	NA	TRBJ2-1	CATSDGGGTFRNEQFF	TGTGCCACCAGTGATGGAGGGGGTACGTTTAGGAATGAGCAGTTCTTC
few	TRBV7-9	TRBD1	TRBJ2-2	CASGTAKGKNTGELFF	TGTGCCAGCGGGACAGCGAAGGGGAAGAACACCGGGGAGCTGTTTTTT
many	TRBV20-1	NA	TRBJ2-7	CSARDRVLVAYEQYF	TGCAGTGCTAGAGATAGGGTGCTAGTCGCGTACGAGCAGTACTTC
few	TRBV14	NA	TRBJ2-3	CASSLWGGPGDTQYF	TGTGCCAGCAGCCTATGGGGGGGGCCAGGAGATACGCAGTATTTT
NA	TRBV20-1	NA	TRBJ2-7	CSAPSKTTRYEQYF	TGCAGTGCTCCCTCCAAGACTACCCGCTACGAGCAGTACTTC
many	TRBV28	TRBD1	TRBJ2-7	CASRVGTVYEQYF	TGTGCCAGCAGGGTTGGGACAGTCTACGAGCAGTACTTC
many	TRBV4-3	TRBD1	TRBJ1-6	CASSQDYFRDSSYNSPLHF	TGCGCCAGCAGCCAAGATTACTTCCGGGACAGCTCCTATAATTCACCCCTCCACTTT
many	TRBV20-1	TRBD1	TRBJ1-1	CSGNRDRGRPEAFF	TGCAGTGGAAATAGGGACAGGGGGCGCCCTGAAGCTTTCTTT
few	TRBV25-1	TRBD1	TRBJ1-4	CASSEGPGTGLEKLFF	TGTGCCAGCAGTGAGGGTCCCGGGACAGGGCTCGAAAAACTGTTTTTT
NA	TRBV20-1	NA	TRBJ1-3	CSAASGTSRGNTIYF	TGCAGTGCTGCTTCCGGGACATCGAGGGGAAACACCATATATTTT
NA	TRBV28	TRBD1	TRBJ2-7	CASSWSGTGAYEQYF	TGTGCCAGCAGTTGGTCCGGGACAGGGGCCTACGAGCAGTACTTC
NA	TRBV20-1	NA	TRBJ1-4	CSARDRGISREKLFF	TGCAGTGCTAGAGATCGAGGGATCTCTAGGGAAAAACTGTTTTTT
many	TRBV20-1	TRBD1	TRBJ1-5	CSASPGTGFNQPQHF	TGCAGTGCTAGCCCCGGGACAGGGTTTAATCAGCCCCAGCATTTT
few	TRBV7-9	NA	TRBJ2-1	CASSSMWGTGYNEQFF	TGTGCCAGCAGCTCCATGTGGGGGACCGGGTACAATGAGCAGTTCTTC
NA	TRBV2	TRBD1	TRBJ2-1	CASILAPGTVLGEQFF	TGTGCCAGCATTCTCGCCCCCGGGACAGTCTTGGGTGAGCAGTTCTTC
NA	TRBV6-5	NA	TRBJ2-1	CASSLTRTPYNEQFF	TGTGCCAGCAGTTTAACTCGAACCCCTTACAATGAGCAGTTCTTC
many	TRBV10-3	TRBD2	TRBJ2-3	CAIRRTAGAWDTQYF	TGTGCCATCAGGAGAACAGCGGGGGCTTGGGATACGCAGTATTTT
few	TRBV7-2	NA	TRBJ1-5	CASSLDRAAGYSNQPQHF	TGTGCCAGCAGCTTAGACAGGGCGGCCGGTTATAGCAATCAGCCCCAGCATTTT
NA	TRBV2	TRBD2	TRBJ2-1	CGLAGVNEQFF	TGCGGGCTAGCGGGGGTGAATGAGCAGTTCTTC
NA	TRBV20-1	NA	TRBJ2-3	CSARGTGFALTTYTQYF	TGCAGTGCTAGAGGCACAGGGTTCGCCTTGACTACATATACGCAGTATTTT
NA	TRBV27	NA	TRBJ2-7	CASRLSGNSYEQYF	TGTGCCAGCAGGCTTAGCGGAAACTCTTACGAGCAGTACTTC
NA	TRBV30	TRBD2	TRBJ2-3	CAWTVGTSGVTQYF	TGTGCCTGGACGGTGGGGACTAGCGGGGTCACGCAGTATTTT
few	TRBV11-2	NA	TRBJ2-2	CASSPQITGELFF	TGTGCCAGCAGCCCCCAAATAACCGGGGAGCTGTTTTTT
NA	TRBV20-1	NA	TRBJ2-5	CSASRQGPQETQYF	TGCAGTGCTAGTCGTCAGGGGCCCCAAGAGACCCAGTACTTC
NA	TRBV6-2/TRBV6-3	NA	TRBJ2-4	CASTYSGQHIQYF	TGTGCCAGCACTTACTCGGGGCAGCACATTCAGTACTTC
NA	TRBV6-6	NA	TRBJ2-1	CASISQGPRWDEQFF	TGTGCCAGCATCTCCCAGGGGCCACGTTGGGATGAGCAGTTCTTC
NA	TRBV28	TRBD2	TRBJ2-1	CASSLYGGSSYNEQFF	TGTGCCAGCAGTTTATACGGGGGGAGCTCCTACAATGAGCAGTTCTTC
NA	TRBV25-1	NA	TRBJ1-4	CASSESAGTNEKLFF	TGTGCCAGCAGTGAATCGGCCGGTACTAATGAAAAACTGTTTTTT
many	TRBV5-1	NA	TRBJ1-6	CASSLNDLPLHF	TGCGCCAGCAGCTTAAACGACCTCCCCCTCCACTTT
NA	TRBV2	NA	TRBJ2-7	CASSDGGRVVSYEQYF	TGTGCCAGCAGTGACGGTGGAAGGGTGGTGAGCTACGAGCAGTACTTC
NA	TRBV5-1	NA	TRBJ1-6	CASSLGLHSPLHF	TGCGCCAGCAGCTTGGGCCTCCATTCACCCCTCCACTTT
NA	TRBV6-2/TRBV6-3	TRBD1	TRBJ1-2	CASTHDRADYGYTF	TGTGCCAGCACCCACGACAGGGCCGACTATGGCTACACCTTC
many	TRBV6-5	TRBD1	TRBJ1-2	CASSFWTGQNGYTF	TGTGCCAGCAGTTTTTGGACAGGTCAAAATGGCTACACCTTC
few	TRBV6-2/TRBV6-3	NA	TRBJ2-5	CASSRGITETQYF	TGTGCCAGCAGTAGAGGGATAACAGAGACCCAGTACTTC
many	TRBV10-3	NA	TRBJ1-4	CAISESGTGGKLFF	TGTGCCATCAGTGAGTCGGGCACAGGAGGAAAACTGTTTTTT
many	TRBV18	NA	TRBJ1-1	CASSPPRRGMNTEAFF	TGTGCCAGCTCACCACCGAGGAGGGGAATGAACACTGAAGCTTTCTTT
NA	TRBV28	TRBD1	TRBJ2-7	CASSTPGQGMYEQYF	TGTGCCAGCAGCACTCCGGGACAGGGTATGTACGAGCAGTACTTC
many	TRBV15	NA	TRBJ1-1	CATSRGVVSMNTEAFF	TGTGCCACCAGCAGAGGGGTAGTTTCCATGAACACTGAAGCTTTCTTT
few	TRBV20-1	TRBD2	TRBJ2-3	CSAAGGPDTQYF	TGCAGTGCTGCGGGGGGGCCAGATACGCAGTATTTT
many	TRBV7-9	NA	TRBJ1-4	CASSLGTPADEKLFF	TGTGCCAGCAGTCTCGGGACACCGGCGGATGAAAAACTGTTTTTT
many	TRBV7-3	NA	TRBJ2-1	CASGSTGGSYNEQFF	TGTGCCAGCGGATCGACAGGAGGGTCCTACAATGAGCAGTTCTTC
many	TRBV20-1	NA	TRBJ1-4	CSVNPLGEKLFF	TGCAGTGTCAACCCTCTTGGTGAAAAACTGTTTTTT
many	TRBV12-3/TRBV12-4	NA	TRBJ1-1	CASSLEARPNTEAFF	TGTGCCAGCAGTTTAGAGGCAAGGCCGAACACTGAAGCTTTCTTT
once	TRBV27	NA	TRBJ2-5	CASSSPARDPKETQYF	TGTGCCAGCAGTTCTCCAGCCCGAGATCCTAAAGAGACCCAGTACTTC